Shown below are 21 T cell receptor beta chains from a single sample sequenced in a study of T-cell reconstitution after alpha-beta-depleted transplantation in children. Molecular barcoding with unique molecular identifiers was used for the TCRbeta library. TCRdb ran MiXCR on the PCR reads and lists one entry per CDR3 protein. Of about 500,000 distinct CDR3 sequences in the sample, approximately 32% are singletons; the top ten hold less than 2.5%. Sequencing was performed on PBMCs from the stem cell graft donor, taken from the stem cell graft. All receptors come from a human donor who donated a stem cell graft to a child with aplastic anemia.

The chain's CDR3 is CASSRDGELFF. In nucleotides, the CDR3 is TGTGCCAGCAGCCGGGACGGGGAGCTGTTTTTT. This rearrangement joins TRBV9 to TRBJ2-2; tentatively, D is TRBD2 (5 bases). CDR3 length equals 11 residues. Between the trimmed V and J ends, which lost 4 bases and 7 bases, there was a span of 5 bases. Germline V gene lookup returns CDR1 SGDLS and CDR2 YYNGEE. Complete variable domain (other parts from reference TRBV9 and TRBJ2-2): DSGVTQTPKHLITATGQRVTLRCSPRSGDLSVYWYQQSLDQGLQFLIQYYNGEERAKGNILERFSAQQFPDLHSELNLSSLELGDSALYFCASSRDGELFFGEGSRLTVL.

The gene calls are TRBV29-1 and TRBJ2-5, with D unclear. This CDR3 region has 13 residues. V was pared by 6 bases and J by 1 base, with 12 bases between. The germline V gene encodes CDR1 SQVTM and CDR2 ANQGSEA. CDR3: CSVNRQIQETQYF. CDR3 coding DNA: TGCAGCGTGAATCGACAAATCCAAGAGACCCAGTACTTC.

The V and J genes are TRBV9 and TRBJ1-1, with 9 bases that match TRBD1. The germline CDR1 and CDR2 sequences are SGDLS and YYNGEE. CDR3 size: 15 residues. The V segment lost 4 bases and the J segment 3 bases; nucleotides outside the gene matches: 7. The CDR3 DNA is TGTGCCAGCAGCCCAGCACAGGGGGCGCACACTGAAGCTTTCTTT. It translates to CASSPAQGAHTEAFF.

The V and J genes are TRBV11-3 and TRBJ1-1; no definite D call. V gave up 5 bases and J gave up 1 base, with 11 bases separating them. The CDR3 is 14 residues long. Per the germline V gene, CDR1 is SGHNT and CDR2 is YENEEA. As DNA, the CDR3 is TGTGCCAGCAGCCCTGAGGCGGCGAACACTGAAGCTTTCTTT. Amino acid sequence: CASSPEAANTEAFF.

The chain employs TRBV12-3 or TRBV12-4 and TRBJ1-1; 8 bases are a match to TRBD1. With V trimmed by 1 base and J by 7 bases, 8 bases remained unmatched. The CDR3 contains 15 residues. CDR3 protein: CASSLGTGPRLEAFF. The DNA of the CDR3 is TGTGCCAGCAGTTTAGGGACAGGGCCGCGCCTTGAAGCTTTCTTT.

This clonotype has just a few counts. The chain uses TRBV7-2 and TRBJ1-1; D uncertain. Trimming cost V 4 bases and J 9 bases, with 12 bases left between them. The CDR3 sequence is 12 residues long. The germline CDR1 and CDR2 sequences are SGHTA and FQGNSA. The CDR3 reads CASSSLTRQAFF. Written as DNA, the CDR3 is TGTGCCAGCAGCTCTTTGACAAGACAAGCTTTCTTT. Variable domain in full (rest from reference TRBV7-2 and TRBJ1-1): GAGVSQSPSNKVTEKGKDVELRCDPISGHTALYWYRQSLGQGLEFLIYFQGNSAPDKSGLPSDRFSAERTGGSVSTLTIQRTQQEDSAVYLCASSSLTRQAFFGQGTRLTVV.

This clonotype was seen a few times. The rearrangement links TRBV18 to TRBJ1-2; 9 positions match TRBD1. CDR1 is KGHSH, CDR2 LQKENI, per germline. This CDR3 region has 14 residues. After removal of 4 bases from V and 0 bases from J, the junction contained 0 bases not matched to a gene. CDR3 region: CASSRDRANYGYTF. CDR3 DNA sequence: TGTGCCAGCTCACGGGACAGGGCTAACTATGGCTACACCTTC.

This clonotype occurred a few times. The chain is built from TRBV18 and TRBJ1-1, with D possibly being TRBD1 (6 bases). The CDR3 consists of 16 residues. The germline V gene has CDR1 KGHSH and CDR2 LQKENI. Trimming pared 10 bases from V and 6 bases from J, leaving 27 bases between. The chain's CDR3 is CATPHGGTRPSSEAFF. DNA of the CDR3: TGTGCCACCCCCCACGGTGGGACACGACCGAGCTCTGAAGCTTTCTTT.

The V call is TRBV6-5, the J call TRBJ2-7; D perhaps matches TRBD1 (5 bases). The germline V gene encodes CDR1 MNHEY and CDR2 SVGAGI. The CDR3 runs to 14 residues. V was shortened by 8 bases and J by 3 bases, with 17 bases between the two germline ends. The CDR3 protein is CASVRAAGNYEQYV. In DNA, the CDR3 is TGTGCCAGCGTCCGTGCGGCAGGGAACTACGAGCAGTACGTC.

This clonotype was counted a few times. The rearrangement joins TRBV6-5 to TRBJ2-7, with 7 bases that match TRBD1. The length of the CDR3 is 15 residues. Trimming at V came to 2 bases and at J to 1 base, leaving 5 bases not matched to a gene. The germline V gene has CDR1 MNHEY and CDR2 SVGAGI. This CDR3 is CASSYETGTSYEQYF. CDR3 DNA: TGTGCCAGCAGTTACGAGACAGGGACGTCCTACGAGCAGTACTTC.

The chain recombines TRBV16 with TRBJ1-5; unclear D gene. The V gene lost 1 base and the J gene lost 5 bases, with 9 bases spanning the gap. This CDR3 has 14 amino acids. Looked up from germline, CDR1 is KGHSY and CDR2 is FQNENV. In DNA, the CDR3 is TGTGCCAGCAGCCAATTAGAGGGCGATCAGCCCCAGCATTTT. It encodes CASSQLEGDQPQHF.

This clonotype was observed a few times. The V and J genes are TRBV3-1 and TRBJ2-1; 8 positions match TRBD2. CDR1 is LGHDT, CDR2 YNNKEL, per germline (reference sequence). The CDR3 is 17 residues long. V gave up 2 bases and J gave up 4 bases; unmatched junction bases: 10. Here the CDR3 reads CASSQLGRALRYNEQFF. In nucleotides, the CDR3 is TGTGCCAGCAGCCAACTCGGGAGGGCCCTTCGTTACAATGAGCAGTTCTTC.

The chain links TRBV28 to TRBJ2-7; TRBD2 is a possible D gene (5 bases). Germline V gene lookup returns CDR1 MDHEN and CDR2 SYDVKM. V lost 10 bases to trimming and J lost 0 bases, with 10 bases between them. This CDR3 has 12 amino acids. The CDR3, as DNA: TGTGCCACCGATGGGAGCTCCTACGAGCAGTACTTC. Translated: CATDGSSYEQYF.

This clonotype was seen more than once but under ten times. V and J are TRBV7-3 and TRBJ1-1; D perhaps matches TRBD1 (5 bases). CDR3 length equals 12 residues. Germline V gives CDR1 SGHTA, CDR2 FQGTGA. Trimming removed 5 bases at V and 5 bases at J, with 9 bases between. CDR3 in amino acids: CASSNGGTEAFF. The DNA for the CDR3 is TGTGCCAGCAGCAACGGGGGTACTGAAGCTTTCTTT.

In this sample, this clonotype turned up a few times. This chain joins TRBV11-2 and TRBJ2-1, with D perhaps TRBD2 (5 bases). Per the germline V gene, CDR1 is SGHAT and CDR2 is FQNNGV. The V end lost 2 bases, the J end lost 4 bases, and 12 bases lay between the germline ends. The CDR3 length is 15 residues. CDR3 nucleotides: TGTGCCAGCAGCTTAAGTTGGCGGGTTTACAATGAGCAGTTCTTC. Translating gives CASSLSWRVYNEQFF.

The V gene is TRBV19, the J gene TRBJ2-1; D not resolved. With 7 bases removed from V and 8 bases from J, the gap between germline ends came to 12 bases. The CDR3 has 12 residues. The germline gives CDR1 LNHDA, CDR2 SQIVND (reference sequence). The DNA of the CDR3 is TGTGCCAGTACCGCCCATTCTGATGAGCAGTTCTTC. Protein product: CASTAHSDEQFF.

This clonotype was detected only a few times. The chain couples TRBV7-6 to TRBJ2-5, with D maybe TRBD1 (5 bases). V shed 3 bases and J shed 2 bases, with 13 bases lying between them. The CDR3 contains 15 residues. CDR1 is SGHVS and CDR2 is FNYEAQ in the germline V gene. CDR3 DNA: TGTGCCAGCAGCTTGGATGTCACAGGACAAGAGACCCAGTACTTC. This sequence encodes CASSLDVTGQETQYF.

The gene calls are TRBV5-1 and TRBJ1-4; TRBD1 is a possible D gene (6 bases). CDR1 and CDR2 from the germline V gene are SGHRS and YFSETQ. The CDR3 loop spans 13 amino acids. Trimming took off 0 bases at V and 8 bases at J, with 8 bases between the two ends. CDR3 protein: CASSLEGGEKLFF. CDR3 DNA sequence: TGCGCCAGCAGCTTGGAAGGGGGGGAAAAACTGTTTTTT.

Only a few counts were recorded for this clonotype. CDR3 coding DNA: TGCGCCAGCAGCCTTCGGACCGAGGGCGATGAGCAGTTCTTC. Protein: CASSLRTEGDEQFF. The genes are TRBV5-1 and TRBJ2-1; TRBD2 might be the D (5 bases). Germline V gene lookup returns CDR1 SGHRS and CDR2 YFSETQ. V lost 4 bases and J 8 bases, leaving 16 bases between the germline ends. CDR3 size: 14 residues. The variable domain in full, completed from reference TRBV5-1 and TRBJ2-1, reads KAGVTQTPRYLIKTRGQQVTLSCSPISGHRSVSWYQQTPGQGLQFLFEYFSETQRNKGNFPGRFSGRQFSNSRSEMNVSTLELGDSALYLCASSLRTEGDEQFFGPGTRLTVL.

The gene calls are TRBV24-1 and TRBJ1-1, with a weak D call TRBD1 (5 bases). CDR1 and CDR2 (germline): KGHDR, SFDVKD. This CDR3 comprises 11 residues. V was pared by 9 bases and J by 4 bases, with 8 bases between. Here the CDR3 reads CATLGGTEAFF. CDR3 sequence (DNA): TGTGCCACCCTGGGGGGCACTGAAGCTTTCTTT.

Concerning this clonotype itself: At one end the junction does not follow the germline gene, possibly because of a read error. The chain has TRBV20-1 and TRBJ1-4; D call uncertain. CDR3 size: 13 residues. Germline V gene sequence: CDR1 DFQATT, CDR2 SNEGSKA (reference sequence). The CDR3 DNA reads TGCAGTGCTAGAGCGGACGGTAATGAACAACTGTTTTTT. Translation gives CSARADGNEQLFF.